Below, 13 T cell receptor beta chains from the same sample are listed, as sequenced in a study of tumor-infiltrating lymphocytes in primary liver carcinoma. The tissue used was unsorted bulk material of roughly 17-33 mg. RNA and DNA were co-extracted from it with the AllPrep DNA/RNA mini kit. Synthesis of TCR beta cDNA was carried out from about 0.55 ug total RNA with a constant-region primer. A slightly modified ARM-PCR protocol with three nested multiplex PCR rounds produced these TCR beta libraries. Both of the initial two PCR rounds ran for about 11 cycles and employed TRBV1-TRBV30 forward primers alongside a C-beta reverse primer. TCRdb re-called the multiplex PCR reads with MiXCR, one entry per CDR3 protein. The data contain approximately 42,000 distinct CDR3 sequences, roughly 77% of them singletons. Sequences were obtained from tumor-adjacent normal liver tissue. The source is a woman aged 25-40 years with primary liver carcinoma and hepatitis B virus infection.

A word on this clonotype: At one end the junction does not follow the germline gene, possibly because of a read error. V is TRBV11-2 and J is TRBJ1-1; the D gene is possibly TRBD1 (6 bases). The CDR3 has 13 amino acids. Germline loops: CDR1 SGHAT, CDR2 FQNNGV. In DNA form, the CDR3 reads TGTGCCAACAGCTTATCGGGGGACACTGAAGCTATCTTT. This translates into CANSLSGDTEAIF.

For this clonotype: One end of the junction fails to match germline, which may point to a read error. This chain uses TRBV6-5 with TRBJ2-3, with TRBD2 identical over 12 bases. The CDR3 consists of 14 residues. Germline lookup yields CDR1 MNHEY and CDR2 SVGAGI. The chain's CDR3 is CASSRTSGKDTQYF. The CDR3, as DNA: TGTGCTAGCAGTCGGACTAGCGGGAAAGATACGCAGTATTTT.

The sample holds a few counts of this clonotype. This chain links TRBV9 with TRBJ2-7, with D perhaps TRBD2 (6 bases). Per germline, CDR1 SGDLS and CDR2 YYNGEE. The ends were cut back, 3 bases at V and 6 bases at J, with 13 bases in the middle. The CDR3 is 13 residues long. In nucleotides, the CDR3 is TGTGCCAGCAGCGCCGGAGGGAAAGGCGAGCAGTACTTC. It is translated as CASSAGGKGEQYF.

Comments on this clonotype: One end of the junction is discordant with germline, which a read error may explain. V is TRBV12-3 or TRBV12-4 and J is TRBJ1-1; D is unresolved. CDR3 size: 12 residues. The CDR3 coding sequence is TGTGACAGCACCATGACAAGGTCTGAAGTTTTCTTT. It codes for CDSTMTRSEVFF.

Regarding this clonotype: The junction does not match germline at one end; this may be a read error. The genes are TRBV7-3 and TRBJ2-1, with D unclear. The CDR3 is made up of 14 amino acids. Germline assignment: CDR1 SGHTA and CDR2 FQGTGA. The CDR3 sequence is CVSSHGVDSPEQFF. CDR3 nucleotides: TGTGTCAGCAGCCATGGGGTAGATTCTCCTGAGCAGTTCTTC.

Concerning this clonotype: The junction differs from germline at one of its ends, possibly a read error. The rearrangement uses TRBV11-2 and TRBJ2-2, with TRBD1 as a possible D gene (6 bases). Per the germline V gene, CDR1 is SGHAT and CDR2 is FQNNGV. The CDR3 sequence is 16 residues long. This CDR3 is CANSLIQDRGRRELFF. CDR3 bases: TGTGCCAACAGCTTAATTCAGGACAGAGGGCGCCGGGAGCTGTTTTTT. Full variable domain (remainder filled in from reference TRBV11-2 and TRBJ2-2): EAGVAQSPRYKIIEKRQSVAFWCNPISGHATLYWYQQILGQGPKLLIQFQNNGVVDDSQLPKDRFSAERLKGVDSTLKIQPAKLEDSAVYLCANSLIQDRGRRELFFGEGSRLTVL.

Note on this clonotype: A read error may produce the germline difference seen at one junction end. V usage is TRBV5-4 and J usage is TRBJ2-2; possible D gene TRBD1, 6 bases. The CDR3 loop spans 16 amino acids. Germline loops: CDR1 SGHNT, CDR2 YYREEE (reference sequence). The CDR3 sequence is CSSSLLYGTNTEELFF. For the CDR3, the DNA is TGTTCCAGCAGCTTGCTTTACGGGACAAACACCGAGGAGCTGTTTTTT.

Comment on this clonotype: A read error may produce the germline difference seen at one junction end. The J gene is TRBJ2-1, the V gene TRBV11-2; 13 nucleotides align to TRBD2. This CDR3 has 16 residues. The germline V gene has CDR1 SGHAT and CDR2 FQNNGV. CDR3 residues: CTSSWGGLAGNYKQFF. The CDR3 region has the DNA TGTACCAGCAGCTGGGGGGGACTAGCGGGGAACTATAAGCAGTTCTTC.

With respect to this clonotype: One end of the junction fails to match germline, which may point to a read error. DNA of the CDR3: TGCGCCAGCAGCCAAGGGCACTACTACCCTGTTAATGAGCAGTTCTTT. It is translated as CASSQGHYYPVNEQFF. The chain has TRBV4-3 and TRBJ2-1; D uncertain. This CDR3 has 16 amino acids. The germline V gene encodes CDR1 LGHNA and CDR2 YSLEER.

Comments on this clonotype: This may be a read error: a much more frequent sequence differs by one nucleotide. The chain is built from TRBV28 and TRBJ1-6; D possibly corresponds to TRBD1 (5 bases). Germline V gives CDR1 MDHEN, CDR2 SYDVKM. The CDR3 extends over 14 amino acids. CDR3 in DNA: TGTGTCAGCAGTACAGGCCTCTATAATTCACCCCTCCACTTT. Encoded protein: CVSSTGLYNSPLHF.

In this sample, this clonotype turned up once. Germline is not matched at one junction end, which may reflect a read error. The chain joins TRBV28 to TRBJ2-2, with D uncertain. In germline, CDR1 is MDHEN, CDR2 SYDVKM. The CDR3 consists of 11 residues. As DNA, the CDR3 is TGTGCCAGCAGCGATGGTTGGGAACTGTTTTTT. Translation gives CASSDGWELFF.

This clonotype was seen a single time. The V gene is TRBV30, the J gene TRBJ2-5, with D possibly called TRBD1 or TRBD2 (5 bases each). The ends were cut back, 0 bases at V and 14 bases at J, with 22 bases in the middle. The CDR3 contains 14 residues. The germline CDR1 and CDR2 sequences are GTSNPN and SVGIG (reference sequence). The CDR3 coding sequence is TGTGCCTGGAGTGTACCGGGACGTCAAGAGAGCCATTACTTC. Its protein product is CAWSVPGRQESHYF.

This clonotype was seen only a few times. The CDR3 carries no conserved terminal phenylalanine or tryptophan, so it likely arises from a read error. This sequence joins TRBV4-3 and TRBJ2-7; 9 positions agree with TRBD1. Germline V gives CDR1 LGHNA, CDR2 YSLEER. This CDR3 contains 17 residues. This CDR3 is CASSQEFSRTGDYEQYL. Written as DNA, the CDR3 is TGTGCCAGCAGCCAAGAGTTTTCCAGGACAGGGGACTACGAGCAGTACCTC.